Below are 24 T cell receptor beta chains sequenced from a single sample in a study of OX40 agonist ivuxolimab in advanced cancers. Data came from immunoSEQ multiplex PCR; TCRdb stores just in-frame clones and leaves some out. The sample holds tens of thousands of clones; about 90% are singletons and the top ten take 0.81%. The specimen comprised CD4+ or CD8+ T cells sorted from blood, sampled in a trial of the OX40 agonist ivuxolimab. These receptors were taken from an adult with an advanced solid tumor such as melanoma, head and neck, liver or kidney cancer.

The V call is TRBV29-1, the J call TRBJ2-2; possibly TRBD2 for D (6 bases). Trimming took 6 bases from V and 0 from J, leaving 11 bases between them. This CDR3 region has 14 residues. Looked up from germline, CDR1 is SQVTM and CDR2 is ANQGSEA. The CDR3 DNA follows: TGCAGCGTCGGGGGACCCTCGAACACCGGGGAGCTGTTTTTT. This encodes CSVGGPSNTGELFF.

This chain joins TRBV6-1 and TRBJ1-3; TRBD1 agrees at 9 bases. With V trimmed by 6 bases and J by 8 bases, 11 bases remained unmatched. The CDR3 loop spans 15 amino acids. Looked up from germline, CDR1 is MNHNS and CDR2 is SASEGT. The DNA of the CDR3 is TGTGCCAGCAGCCTTCTCCCGGGACAGGGACACACCATATATTTT. Translated, it gives CASSLLPGQGHTIYF.

This chain connects TRBV29-1 to TRBJ1-6; 7 bases map to TRBD1. The length of the CDR3 is 13 residues. Trimming at V came to 7 bases and at J to 6 bases, leaving 6 bases not matched to a gene. The germline V gene encodes CDR1 SQVTM and CDR2 ANQGSEA. Here the CDR3 reads CSAQGGGNSPLHF. The CDR3 DNA reads TGCAGCGCCCAGGGGGGAGGTAATTCACCCCTCCACTTT. Using reference TRBV29-1 and TRBJ1-6 for the parts outside the CDR3, the full variable domain is SAVISQKPSRDICQRGTSLTIQCQVDSQVTMMFWYRQQPGQSLTLIATANQGSEATYESGFVIDKFPISRPNLTFSTLTVSNMSPEDSSIYLCSAQGGGNSPLHFGNGTRLTVT.

The CDR3 spells CSAEGWARETQYF. The CDR3 DNA is TGCAGCGCCGAGGGGTGGGCGCGGGAGACCCAGTACTTC. V gene TRBV29-1 combines with J gene TRBJ2-5; perhaps D is TRBD1 or TRBD2 (5 bases each). The germline V and J ends were trimmed by 7 bases and 5 bases, with 17 bases remaining between them. CDR1 is SQVTM and CDR2 is ANQGSEA in the germline V gene. This CDR3 is 13 amino acids long.

This rearrangement joins TRBV29-1 to TRBJ1-1; 7 positions match TRBD1. The CDR3 runs to 14 residues. J gave up 1 base and V 3 bases, and 5 bases lay outside the gene matches. CDR1 and CDR2 (germline): SQVTM, ANQGSEA. The CDR3 coding sequence is TGCAGCGTTGAGGCTTACAGGGGGAACACTGAAGCTTTCTTT. This gives the protein CSVEAYRGNTEAFF.

The chain employs TRBV5-8 and TRBJ2-5, with 7 bases matching TRBD1. The CDR3 extends over 15 amino acids. Trimming at V came to 0 bases and at J to 3 bases, leaving 5 bases not matched to a gene. Looked up from germline, CDR1 is SGHTS and CDR2 is YDEGEE. In nucleotides, the CDR3 is TGTGCCAGCAGCTTGGACAGGGGACCAAAAGAGACCCAGTACTTC. It codes for CASSLDRGPKETQYF.

This rearrangement joins TRBV2 to TRBJ2-7, with D perhaps TRBD2 (6 bases). V lost 3 bases and J 3 bases, leaving 12 bases between the germline ends. This CDR3 is built from 14 residues. Germline loops: CDR1 SNHLY, CDR2 FYNNEI. CDR3 sequence (DNA): TGTGCCAGCAGTGAGGAGGGCCCTGGCTACGAGCAGTACTTC. This codes for CASSEEGPGYEQYF. Using reference TRBV2 and TRBJ2-7 for the parts outside the CDR3, the full variable domain is EPEVTQTPSHQVTQMGQEVILRCVPISNHLYFYWYRQILGQKVEFLVSFYNNEISEKSEIFDDQFSVERPDGSNFTLKIRSTKLEDSAMYFCASSEEGPGYEQYFGPGTRLTVT.

The chain carries TRBV4-1 and TRBJ1-5; 10 nucleotides align to TRBD1. V lost 4 bases to trimming and J lost 6 bases; unmatched junction nucleotides: 12. Germline V lookup: CDR1 MGHRA, CDR2 YSYEKL. The CDR3 contains 17 residues. CDR3 in amino acids: CASSRDRGRDIVQPQHF. CDR3 nucleotide sequence: TGCGCCAGCAGCCGCGACAGGGGGCGGGATATTGTTCAGCCCCAGCATTTT.

The V call is TRBV15, the J call TRBJ2-3; D is undetermined. Looked up from germline, CDR1 is LNHNV and CDR2 is YYDKDF (reference sequence). V was shortened by 3 bases and J by 6 bases, with 13 bases between the two germline ends. This CDR3 region has 14 residues. The DNA for the CDR3 is TGTGCCACCAGCAGGGGTGGGTCCTTGGATACGCAGTATTTT. It encodes CATSRGGSLDTQYF.

This sequence joins TRBV15 and TRBJ2-7, with D possibly TRBD1 on 7 matching bases. The CDR3 has 16 amino acids. Per germline, CDR1 LNHNV and CDR2 YYDKDF (reference sequence). With 0 bases removed from V and 6 bases from J, the gap between germline ends came to 18 bases. The CDR3: CATSRDRAGGLREQYF. The CDR3 DNA reads TGTGCCACCAGCAGAGATAGGGCAGGGGGGCTGCGCGAGCAGTACTTC.

The V call is TRBV4-2, the J call TRBJ2-2; a possible D gene is TRBD2 (6 bases). CDR3 length: 16 amino acids. Germline-derived CDR1 and CDR2 are LGHNA and YNFKEQ. Trimming took 0 bases from V and 6 from J, leaving 14 bases between them. The CDR3 DNA is TGTGCCAGCAGCCAAGATACGGGAGAGGCGGCCGGGGAGCTGTTTTTT. It encodes CASSQDTGEAAGELFF.

The chain carries TRBV7-3 and TRBJ2-3; 7 positions agree with TRBD2. There are 19 residues in the CDR3. Per the germline V gene, CDR1 is SGHTA and CDR2 is FQGTGA. V was pared by 5 bases and J by 4 bases, with 21 bases of the junction left unmatched. The CDR3 DNA reads TGTGCCAGCAGCCCGAACCTACTAGCGAGTCTCAGTAGTTCAGATACGCAGTATTTT. Protein sequence: CASSPNLLASLSSSDTQYF. Full variable domain (remainder filled in from reference TRBV7-3 and TRBJ2-3): GAGVSQTPSNKVTEKGKYVELRCDPISGHTALYWYRQSLGQGPEFLIYFQGTGAADDSGLPNDRFFAVRPEGSVSTLKIQRTERGDSAVYLCASSPNLLASLSSSDTQYFGPGTRLTVL.

This chain uses TRBV19 with TRBJ2-1; D not resolved. This CDR3 spans 12 amino acids. Deletions cut 2 bases from V and 7 bases from J, with 6 bases between. CDR1 is LNHDA and CDR2 is SQIVND in the germline V gene (reference sequence). The CDR3 spells CASSINGNEQFF. Written as DNA, the CDR3 is TGTGCCAGTAGTATAAATGGTAATGAGCAGTTCTTC.

V usage is TRBV15 and J usage is TRBJ2-1; 9 bases agree with TRBD2. This CDR3 has 16 residues. J gave up 10 bases and V 4 bases, and 14 bases lay outside the gene matches. CDR1 is LNHNV and CDR2 is YYDKDF in the germline V gene (reference sequence). DNA for the CDR3: TGTGCCACCAGCACAGTGAGGCTAGCGGGGACGGCGGAGCAGTTCTTC. Protein sequence: CATSTVRLAGTAEQFF.

This clone was picked up one time. The chain carries TRBV19 and TRBJ2-3; the D gene is possibly TRBD1 (5 bases). The V gene lost 0 bases and the J gene lost 5 bases, with 12 bases spanning the gap. CDR3 length: 15 residues. Germline V gives CDR1 LNHDA, CDR2 SQIVND (reference sequence). DNA of the CDR3: TGTGCCAGTAGTATAGAGGCAGGGATGGGAGATACGCAGTATTTT. Translation gives CASSIEAGMGDTQYF.

The chain employs TRBV15 and TRBJ1-5, with TRBD1 matching over 7 bases. CDR1 and CDR2 (germline): LNHNV, YYDKDF (reference sequence). The CDR3 contains 17 residues. After removal of 4 bases from V and 3 bases from J, the junction contained 12 bases not matched to a gene. The CDR3 DNA reads TGTGCCACCAGCACTTCCGCCTTTGGACAGGCCAATCAGCCCCAGCATTTT. Translation: CATSTSAFGQANQPQHF. Drawing the rest from reference TRBV15 and TRBJ1-5, the complete variable domain is DAMVIQNPRYQVTQFGKPVTLSCSQTLNHNVMYWYQQKSSQAPKLLFHYYDKDFNNEADTPDNFQSRRPNTSFCFLDIRSPGLGDTAMYLCATSTSAFGQANQPQHFGDGTRLSIL.

The V and J genes are TRBV6-5 and TRBJ2-7; D remains unclear. Trimming removed 5 bases from V and 4 bases from J, with 15 bases in between. Germline-derived CDR1 and CDR2 are MNHEY and SVGAGI. CDR3 length: 14 amino acids. CDR3 residues: CASSDPRTAYEQYF. The CDR3 coding sequence is TGTGCCAGCAGTGACCCCCGAACAGCTTACGAGCAGTACTTC.

V is TRBV27 and J is TRBJ2-7, with 7 bases identical to TRBD1. CDR3 length: 13 amino acids. The V gene end was trimmed by 6 bases and the J gene end by 5 bases; junction bases not matched to a gene: 7. Germline V gene sequence: CDR1 MNHEY, CDR2 SMNVEV (reference sequence). CDR3 amino acids: CASSLQGPHEQYF. The CDR3 DNA reads as TGTGCCAGCAGCCTACAGGGGCCCCACGAGCAGTACTTC.

This clone has just one count. The V gene is TRBV7-2, the J gene TRBJ1-1, with a tentative D call TRBD1 (5 bases). The germline CDR1 and CDR2 sequences are SGHTA and FQGNSA. This CDR3 spans 14 amino acids. V dropped 1 base and J dropped 5 bases, with 11 bases sitting between them. The CDR3: CASSLGGAWTEAFF. The CDR3 coding sequence is TGTGCCAGCAGCTTAGGGGGCGCCTGGACTGAAGCTTTCTTT.

This clone was found once. This chain connects TRBV7-8 to TRBJ1-5, with 8 positions matching TRBD1. This CDR3 is 15 amino acids long. V lost 0 bases to trimming and J lost 2 bases; unmatched junction nucleotides: 0. Germline V gene sequence: CDR1 SGHVS, CDR2 FQNEAQ. CDR3 sequence (DNA): TGTGCCAGCAGCTTAGCGACAGGGGGCAATCAGCCCCAGCATTTT. It is translated as CASSLATGGNQPQHF.

This chain's CDR3 is CASSWDPYNEQFF. CDR3 bases: TGCGCCAGCAGCTGGGACCCCTACAATGAGCAGTTCTTC. The rearrangement joins TRBV5-1 to TRBJ2-1; D may be TRBD1 or TRBD2 (5 bases each). The V and J ends lost 3 bases and 2 bases respectively, with 6 bases between them. The CDR3 totals 13 residues. Germline CDR1 and CDR2: SGHRS and YFSETQ. Looking up the rest from reference TRBV5-1 and TRBJ2-1 gives the full variable domain: KAGVTQTPRYLIKTRGQQVTLSCSPISGHRSVSWYQQTPGQGLQFLFEYFSETQRNKGNFPGRFSGRQFSNSRSEMNVSTLELGDSALYLCASSWDPYNEQFFGPGTRLTVL.

This sequence joins TRBV7-3 and TRBJ2-2, with 8 bases lining up with TRBD1. CDR3 length: 15 amino acids. V lost 4 bases, J lost 4 bases, and 5 bases stayed unmatched. The germline gives CDR1 SGHTA, CDR2 FQGTGA. In DNA, the CDR3 is TGTGCCAGCAGCTGGGGACAGGTGGCCACCGGGGAGCTGTTTTTT. The encoded protein is CASSWGQVATGELFF.

The rearrangement joins TRBV5-4 to TRBJ2-6, with D possibly being TRBD2 (5 bases). This CDR3 is 15 amino acids long. Germline V gives CDR1 SGHNT, CDR2 YYREEE (reference sequence). V lost 1 base, J lost 4 bases, and 9 bases lay in between. The CDR3 region has the DNA TGTGCCAGCAGCTTGTCGGGGTTCGGGGCCAACGTCCTGACTTTC. Translating it yields CASSLSGFGANVLTF.

The chain links TRBV18 to TRBJ2-5; D is ambiguous. Germline CDR1 is KGHSH and CDR2 is LQKENI. The ends were cut back, 4 bases at V and 5 bases at J, with 8 bases in the middle. The CDR3 is 12 residues long. The CDR3 spells CASSRLGETQYF. The CDR3 DNA follows: TGTGCCAGCTCACGGCTGGGTGAGACCCAGTACTTC.